These 29 T cell receptor beta chains were sequenced from one sample in a study of long-term antiretroviral therapy in people with HIV. They ran version v3.0 of the immunoSEQ assay at survey level. Profiling relied on immunoSEQ multiplex PCR, and the TCRdb table lists in-frame clones only, not all of them. This table holds about 30,000 clones, approximately 95% found once. The starting material was unsorted PBMCs, obtained approximately 5 years after starting antiretroviral therapy. The receptors here all came from a woman aged 50 to 60 with HIV.

The chain couples TRBV6-5 to TRBJ1-2, with D possibly TRBD1 on 5 matching bases. The CDR3 is 14 amino acids. Trimming removed 6 bases from V and 4 bases from J, with 15 bases in between. Germline V gene data show CDR1 as MNHEY and CDR2 as SVGAGI. CDR3 DNA sequence: TGTGCCAGCAGGTCCCCGGGGGATGGCTATGGCTACACCTTC. Translating it yields CASRSPGDGYGYTF.

The J gene is TRBJ1-5, the V gene TRBV2; weak D call: TRBD1 (6 bases). CDR3 size: 15 residues. Germline V gene data show CDR1 as SNHLY and CDR2 as FYNNEI. V gave up 5 bases and J gave up 3 bases, with 14 bases separating them. The CDR3 loop is CASSYLGGPNQPQHF. DNA for the CDR3: TGTGCCAGCAGTTATTTGGGGGGCCCCAATCAGCCCCAGCATTTT.

This chain uses TRBV6-6 with TRBJ2-1; 7 bases map to TRBD2. Germline V gene sequence: CDR1 MNHNY, CDR2 SVGAGI (reference sequence). This CDR3 is built from 15 residues. Trimming cost V 5 bases and J 5 bases; bases outside gene matches: 9. The CDR3 sequence is CASSDLGTTDNEQFF. DNA for the CDR3: TGTGCCAGCAGTGACCTCGGGACTACCGACAATGAGCAGTTCTTC.

The chain is built from TRBV6-1 and TRBJ1-5, with TRBD1 identical over 7 bases. Germline trimming cut 3 bases from V and 4 bases from J; bases unmatched to any gene: 6. CDR3 length: 15 amino acids. Germline-derived CDR1 and CDR2 are MNHNS and SASEGT. The CDR3 is CASSDQTGFNQPQHF. Here the CDR3 DNA reads TGTGCCAGCAGTGACCAGACAGGGTTTAATCAGCCCCAGCATTTT.

The chain uses TRBV2 and TRBJ2-7; 11 bases fit TRBD1. V dropped 7 bases and J dropped 3; count of bases not matched to a gene: 11. CDR1 is SNHLY and CDR2 is FYNNEI in the germline V gene. There are 16 residues in the CDR3. The CDR3 spells CASIRRPGQGGYEQYF. The CDR3 region has the DNA TGTGCCAGCATTCGACGACCGGGACAGGGGGGCTACGAGCAGTACTTC.

This chain links TRBV27 with TRBJ1-2; no clear D. The CDR3 has 16 amino acids. The V and J ends lost 0 bases and 8 bases respectively, with 19 bases between them. Per the germline V gene, CDR1 is MNHEY and CDR2 is SMNVEV (reference sequence). CDR3 nucleotide sequence: TGTGCCAGCAGTTTATCGAGGAGGACCACTCGGCAAGGCTACACCTTC. This gives the protein CASSLSRRTTRQGYTF.

V gene TRBV6-6 combines with J gene TRBJ2-7, with D unclear. Trimming shortened V by 0 bases and J by 0 bases, and 9 bases separated the two germline ends. CDR1 and CDR2 (germline): MNHNY, SVGAGI (reference sequence). This CDR3 contains 15 residues. The CDR3 bases are TGTGCCAGCAGTTACTCAGCCGGGCACTCCTACGAGCAGTACTTC. Protein sequence: CASSYSAGHSYEQYF.

The chain combines TRBV11-3 with TRBJ2-3, with 8 bases aligning to TRBD2. J gave up 1 base and V 1 base, and 1 base lay outside the gene matches. The CDR3 consists of 15 residues. The germline gives CDR1 SGHNT, CDR2 YENEEA. CDR3 DNA: TGTGCCAGCAGCTTAGGGACTAGCCGCACAGATACGCAGTATTTT. The encoded protein is CASSLGTSRTDTQYF.

The chain recombines TRBV21-1 with TRBJ2-3. TRBV21-1 is designated a pseudogene. CDR3 length: 19 amino acids. The CDR3, as DNA: TGTGCCAGCAGCAAAGTCCCGGGGCCGGGGGCGGGGAGCACAGATACGCAGTATTTT. Protein sequence: CASSKVPGPGAGSTDTQYF.

This chain uses TRBV18 with TRBJ2-3, with D perhaps TRBD1 (6 bases). This CDR3 contains 15 residues. V was shortened by 3 bases and J by 2 bases, with 12 bases between the two germline ends. Germline CDR1 is KGHSH and CDR2 is LQKENI. CDR3 region: CASSPMDSPTDTQYF. Here the CDR3 DNA reads TGTGCCAGCTCACCCATGGACAGCCCCACAGATACGCAGTATTTT.

The DNA of the CDR3 is TGTGCCAGCAGCTTGGATCGATTTGGTGGCTACACCTTC. This encodes CASSLDRFGGYTF. The chain uses TRBV5-6 and TRBJ1-2; D gene unclear. Germline CDR1 SGHDT, CDR2 YYEEEE. V lost 0 bases to trimming and J lost 7 bases, with 10 bases between them. The CDR3 covers 13 residues.

V is TRBV2 and J is TRBJ1-4; tentative D call: TRBD1 (5 bases). The germline V gene has CDR1 SNHLY and CDR2 FYNNEI. The CDR3 has 14 residues. Trimming shortened V by 7 bases and J by 4 bases, and 13 bases separated the two germline ends. The CDR3 reads CASTRGEINEKLFF. The CDR3 DNA sequence: TGTGCCAGCACCCGGGGGGAAATTAATGAAAAACTGTTTTTT.

The genes are TRBV6-6 and TRBJ2-7; D possibly corresponds to TRBD1 (6 bases). Germline V gene data show CDR1 as MNHNY and CDR2 as SVGAGI (reference sequence). The V end lost 6 bases, the J end lost 1 base, and 13 bases lay between the germline ends. This CDR3 is 14 amino acids long. This chain's CDR3 is CASRFWTDSYEQYF. The CDR3 DNA reads as TGTGCCAGCAGATTTTGGACAGATTCCTACGAGCAGTACTTC.

The V call is TRBV7-9, the J call TRBJ2-2, with D possibly matching TRBD1 (5 bases). The CDR3 has 16 residues. The germline gives CDR1 SEHNR, CDR2 FQNEAQ (reference sequence). V lost 1 base and J lost 0, with 9 bases in between. Here the CDR3 reads CASSLVTGSNTGELFF. CDR3 bases: TGTGCCAGCAGCTTAGTTACAGGTTCGAACACCGGGGAGCTGTTTTTT.

The gene calls are TRBV5-1 and TRBJ1-3; 7 positions match TRBD1. J gave up 0 bases and V 7 bases, and 7 bases lay outside the gene matches. CDR3 length: 15 amino acids. CDR1 SGHRS and CDR2 YFSETQ come from the germline V gene. The CDR3 is CASSWTGLSGNTIYF. The CDR3 DNA sequence: TGCGCCAGCTCCTGGACAGGTCTCTCTGGAAACACCATATATTTT. Drawing the rest from reference TRBV5-1 and TRBJ1-3, the complete variable domain is KAGVTQTPRYLIKTRGQQVTLSCSPISGHRSVSWYQQTPGQGLQFLFEYFSETQRNKGNFPGRFSGRQFSNSRSEMNVSTLELGDSALYLCASSWTGLSGNTIYFGEGSWLTVV.

This sequence joins TRBV6-4 and TRBJ2-7; TRBD2 agrees at 11 bases. The CDR3 is 14 residues long. Germline V gives CDR1 MRHNA, CDR2 SNTAGT. V shed 7 bases, J shed 2 bases, and the junction held 4 bases outside the gene matches. CDR3 sequence: CASIRLAGPYEQYF. CDR3 bases: TGTGCCAGCATCAGACTAGCGGGGCCCTACGAGCAGTACTTC.

The chain recombines TRBV30 with TRBJ2-2, with TRBD1 as a possible D gene (5 bases). The length of the CDR3 is 13 residues. V was clipped by 8 bases and J by 7 bases, with 17 bases between them. The germline CDR1 and CDR2 sequences are GTSNPN and SVGIG (reference sequence). The CDR3 DNA reads as TGTGCCGGACAACATGGGGCAGTCGGGGAGCTGTTTTTT. This sequence encodes CAGQHGAVGELFF.

J is TRBJ2-1 and V is TRBV7-9; D unresolved. The CDR3 consists of 12 residues. Germline assignment: CDR1 SEHNR and CDR2 FQNEAQ (reference sequence). V gave up 2 bases and J gave up 5 bases, with 4 bases separating them. The CDR3 DNA reads TGTGCCAGCAGCTTATACGACAATGAGCAGTTCTTC. It yields the protein CASSLYDNEQFF. Full variable domain (outside the CDR3, taken from reference TRBV7-9 and TRBJ2-1): DTGVSQNPRHKITKRGQNVTFRCDPISEHNRLYWYRQTLGQGPEFLTYFQNEAQLEKSRLLSDRFSAERPKGSFSTLEIQRTEQGDSAMYLCASSLYDNEQFFGPGTRLTVL.

The chain recombines TRBV19 with TRBJ2-1; 10 bases agree with TRBD2. This CDR3 is built from 16 residues. With V trimmed by 1 base and J by 6 bases, 6 bases remained unmatched. The germline gives CDR1 LNHDA, CDR2 SQIVND (reference sequence). DNA of the CDR3: TGTGCCAGTAGTATAGGGGTAGCGGGGGGCTTCAATGAGCAGTTCTTC. Its protein product is CASSIGVAGGFNEQFF.

V usage is TRBV7-9 and J usage is TRBJ2-1, with TRBD2 matching over 11 bases. With 1 base clipped from V and 7 bases from J, the junction kept 3 bases outside the gene matches. Germline lookup yields CDR1 SEHNR and CDR2 FQNEAQ (reference sequence). This CDR3 is 15 amino acids long. CDR3 nucleotides: TGTGCCAGCAGCTTAGGGACTAGCGGGCCGAATGAGCAGTTCTTC. This sequence encodes CASSLGTSGPNEQFF.

This chain uses TRBV6-1 with TRBJ2-1; 7 positions agree with TRBD2. Germline CDR1 MNHNS, CDR2 SASEGT. V trimming: 10 bases; J trimming: 3 bases; junction bases outside the gene matches: 12. This CDR3 is 15 amino acids long. This CDR3 reads CATRLSGALYNEQFF. The CDR3 coding sequence is TGTGCCACGCGACTGAGCGGGGCCCTCTACAATGAGCAGTTCTTC.

The chain has TRBV11-3 and TRBJ1-1, with D unresolved. CDR3 length: 13 amino acids. The V gene lost 1 base and the J gene lost 4 bases, with 7 bases spanning the gap. The germline V gene has CDR1 SGHNT and CDR2 YENEEA. The CDR3 here is CASSLGQTTEAFF. DNA of the CDR3: TGTGCCAGCAGCTTAGGGCAGACCACTGAAGCTTTCTTT.

The genes are TRBV5-1 and TRBJ2-6; 8 bases fit TRBD1. This CDR3 has 16 residues. Germline V gives CDR1 SGHRS, CDR2 YFSETQ. V lost 1 base and J lost 3; bases outside the gene matches: 3. The CDR3 DNA sequence: TGCGCCAGCAGCTTGACCGGGACAGGTGGGGCCAACGTCCTGACTTTC. Protein sequence: CASSLTGTGGANVLTF. The full variable domain, in which reference TRBV5-1 and TRBJ2-6 provide the parts outside the CDR3, is KAGVTQTPRYLIKTRGQQVTLSCSPISGHRSVSWYQQTPGQGLQFLFEYFSETQRNKGNFPGRFSGRQFSNSRSEMNVSTLELGDSALYLCASSLTGTGGANVLTFGAGSRLTVL.

This chain connects TRBV7-9 to TRBJ1-1; D is possibly TRBD1 (5 bases). The germline V gene has CDR1 SEHNR and CDR2 FQNEAQ (reference sequence). This CDR3 contains 17 residues. V was trimmed by 5 bases and J by 1 base, leaving 20 bases between them. The CDR3 sequence: CASSRIPGTSENTEAFF. The CDR3 DNA sequence: TGTGCCAGCAGCCGAATTCCCGGGACCTCGGAGAACACTGAAGCTTTCTTT.

V and J are TRBV6-5 and TRBJ2-1, with TRBD1 matching over 7 bases. The germline CDR1 and CDR2 sequences are MNHEY and SVGAGI. This CDR3 is 13 amino acids long. V lost 5 bases, J lost 2 bases, and 0 bases stayed unmatched. CDR3 DNA sequence: TGTGCCAGCAGTCAGGGGGCCTACAATGAGCAGTTCTTC. Its translation: CASSQGAYNEQFF.

This chain joins TRBV4-2 and TRBJ2-7, with D uncertain. Trimming pared 0 bases from V and 2 bases from J, leaving 2 bases between. Germline CDR1 is LGHNA and CDR2 is YNFKEQ. CDR3 length: 12 amino acids. CDR3 sequence: CASSQDAYEQYF. CDR3 bases: TGTGCCAGCAGCCAAGACGCCTACGAGCAGTACTTC.

The chain joins TRBV7-2 to TRBJ1-2; TRBD1 agrees at 7 bases. This CDR3 region has 15 residues. The germline V gene encodes CDR1 SGHTA and CDR2 FQGNSA. V shed 5 bases, J shed 6 bases, and the junction held 12 bases outside the gene matches. CDR3 coding DNA: TGTGCCAGCAGCCCACCTGGCAGGGGGGTGCATGGCTACACCTTC. It is translated as CASSPPGRGVHGYTF.

The J gene is TRBJ1-1, the V gene TRBV5-6; no firm D call. V was pared by 2 bases and J by 0 bases, with 5 bases between. The CDR3 totals 13 residues. CDR1 SGHDT and CDR2 YYEEEE come from the germline V gene. The CDR3 DNA reads TGTGCCAGCAGCTTTAATCTGAACACTGAAGCTTTCTTT. Encoded protein: CASSFNLNTEAFF.

The gene calls are TRBV7-2 and TRBJ2-7; D unclear. Looked up from germline, CDR1 is SGHTA and CDR2 is FQGNSA. Trimming took 5 bases from V and 3 from J, leaving 17 bases between them. The length of the CDR3 is 15 residues. The CDR3 is CASSALPGFGYEQYF. In DNA, the CDR3 is TGTGCCAGCAGCGCCCTTCCCGGGTTTGGCTACGAGCAGTACTTC.